The entry below gives a single T cell receptor beta chain sequence along with its context. Other DNA sequences of this sample code for an identical CDR3. Germline V gene lookup returns CDR1 LNHNV and CDR2 YYDKDF (reference sequence). The CDR3 has 15 residues. Trimming shortened V by 0 bases and J by 3 bases, and 9 bases separated the two germline ends. The data were obtained in a study of cytomegalovirus exposure and HLA in healthy donors. Primers included in the PCR were 60 Vbeta and 13 Jbeta primers. The assay was immunoSEQ multiplex PCR, and TCRdb's table has in-frame clones only and misses some. Of about 150,000 clones listed, more than 65% are singletons.

The sequencing sample was made of PBMCs. This TCR was sampled from a man aged 50 or older in good health and CMV-seropositive. V usage is TRBV15 and J usage is TRBJ2-1; tentative D call: TRBD2 (6 bases). CDR3 sequence (DNA): TGTGCCACCAGCAGAGAACTAGCAGTCTACAATGAGCAGTTCTTC. Its protein product is CATSRELAVYNEQFF.